What follows are 14 T cell receptor beta chains derived from one specimen sequenced in a study of response to subunit inactivated influenza vaccine. TCRdb processed the RT-PCR reads anew with MiXCR; each CDR3 protein has one entry. The sample holds fewer than 350,000 distinct CDR3 sequences, about a fifth seen once. Sequencing was performed on PBMCs from blood, taken approximately 22 months after vaccination. These receptors were obtained from a man between 50 and 69 years old who received an inactivated influenza vaccine.

The genes are TRBV12-3 or TRBV12-4 and TRBJ2-5, with D possibly matching TRBD2 (6 bases). This CDR3 spans 12 amino acids. Trimming shortened V by 5 bases and J by 7 bases, and 11 bases separated the two germline ends. CDR3 loop: CASSAGSGTQYF. CDR3 DNA: TGTGCCAGCAGTGCCGGGAGCGGGACCCAGTACTTC.

In its sample, this clonotype was seen a few times. The rearrangement links TRBV11-2 to TRBJ1-6; D perhaps matches TRBD1 (6 bases). The CDR3 is 15 residues long. The germline V gene encodes CDR1 SGHAT and CDR2 FQNNGV. Trimming took 4 bases from V and 6 from J, leaving 13 bases between them. This CDR3 reads CASSYGGTINSPLHF. CDR3 nucleotides: TGTGCCAGCAGCTATGGGGGGACAATTAATTCACCCCTCCACTTT.

J is TRBJ2-3 and V is TRBV3-1, with TRBD2 matching over 8 bases. The germline CDR1 and CDR2 sequences are LGHDT and YNNKEL (reference sequence). Unmatched junction bases numbered 8, after V lost 0 bases and J lost 3 bases. The CDR3 is made up of 17 amino acids. The CDR3 DNA is TGTGCCAGCAGCCAAGATGTCCTAGCGGGCCTTACAGATACGCAGTATTTT. Translation: CASSQDVLAGLTDTQYF.

This chain uses TRBV2 with TRBJ2-7; 8 nucleotides match TRBD1. V gave up 1 base and J gave up 2 bases; unmatched junction bases: 4. Germline V gives CDR1 SNHLY, CDR2 FYNNEI. This CDR3 is built from 15 residues. The DNA of the CDR3 is TGTGCCAGCAGTGAAGGGATGGGACAGGCCTACGAGCAGTACTTC. It yields the protein CASSEGMGQAYEQYF. Filled out from reference TRBV2 and TRBJ2-7, the complete variable domain reads EPEVTQTPSHQVTQMGQEVILRCVPISNHLYFYWYRQILGQKVEFLVSFYNNEISEKSEIFDDQFSVERPDGSNFTLKIRSTKLEDSAMYFCASSEGMGQAYEQYFGPGTRLTVT.

V is TRBV12-3 or TRBV12-4 and J is TRBJ1-1; a weak D match, TRBD1 (5 bases). Trimming stripped 5 bases from V and 8 bases from J, with 12 bases between. The CDR3 is 12 residues long. This chain's CDR3 is CASSAGGGEAFF. The CDR3 nucleotides are TGTGCCAGCAGTGCCGGCGGGGGGGAAGCTTTCTTT.

This sequence joins TRBV5-6 and TRBJ1-2, with 8 bases aligning to TRBD1. V trimming: 6 bases; J trimming: 5 bases; junction bases outside the gene matches: 9. Germline values: CDR1 SGHDT, CDR2 YYEEEE. There are 14 residues in the CDR3. CDR3 sequence reads: CASTPRQGAYGYTF. The CDR3 region has the DNA TGTGCCAGCACCCCGCGGCAGGGGGCTTATGGCTACACCTTC.

This clonotype was counted once. The chain employs TRBV3-1 and TRBJ2-1; TRBD2 matches at 13 bases. Germline assignment: CDR1 LGHDT and CDR2 YNNKEL (reference sequence). The V and J ends lost 4 bases and 6 bases, in that order; junction bases with no gene match: 3. This CDR3 is built from 15 residues. The CDR3: CASSLGTSGINEQFF. In DNA form, the CDR3 reads TGTGCCAGCAGCCTCGGGACTAGCGGGATCAATGAGCAGTTCTTC.

This clonotype was counted many times. The rearrangement joins TRBV20-1 to TRBJ2-1; TRBD2 matches 7 bases. CDR3 length equals 16 residues. V shed 6 bases and J 0 bases; nucleotides not matched to a gene: 11. Per germline, CDR1 DFQATT and CDR2 SNEGSKA (reference sequence). The CDR3 loop reads CSAESRGESSYNEQFF. The DNA of the CDR3 is TGCAGTGCCGAGTCCCGGGGGGAAAGCTCCTACAATGAGCAGTTCTTC.

This clonotype was seen repeatedly, ten times or more. The chain is built from TRBV12-3 or TRBV12-4 and TRBJ1-5; tentatively, D is TRBD1 (6 bases). V lost 1 base, J lost 11 bases, and 12 bases lay in between. CDR3 length equals 13 residues. The CDR3 nucleotides read TGTGCCAGCAGTTTAGGAAGGGGGTCAGCCCAGCATTTT. It encodes CASSLGRGSAQHF.

This clonotype was observed a few times. V is TRBV15 and J is TRBJ2-3; tentatively, D is TRBD2 (5 bases). Germline V gives CDR1 LNHNV, CDR2 YYDKDF (reference sequence). The CDR3 runs 13 residues. Between the trimmed V and J ends, which lost 2 bases and 5 bases, there was a span of 8 bases. The CDR3 DNA is TGTGCCACCAGCAGATATGAGGGAGATACGCAGTATTTT. Translated: CATSRYEGDTQYF.

The chain employs TRBV29-1 and TRBJ2-7; D gene ambiguous. CDR3 length equals 13 residues. Germline CDR1 is SQVTM and CDR2 is ANQGSEA. Trimming left V 1 base short and J 3 bases short, with 10 bases between. CDR3 region: CSVEVKDFYEQYF. The CDR3 DNA follows: TGCAGCGTTGAAGTTAAGGATTTCTACGAGCAGTACTTC.

This chain connects TRBV14 to TRBJ2-5; D is ambiguous. CDR1 and CDR2 (germline): SGHDN, FVKESK. The V end was cut by 0 bases, the J end by 13 bases, with 12 bases between. The CDR3 length is 12 residues. CDR3 region: CASSQDPRKLYF. The CDR3 coding sequence is TGTGCCAGCAGCCAAGATCCCCGTAAACTGTACTTC.

This clonotype was observed at least ten times. The gene calls are TRBV7-8 and TRBJ1-2, with 9 positions matching TRBD1. V shed 4 bases and J 8 bases; nucleotides not matched to a gene: 11. The germline gives CDR1 SGHVS, CDR2 FQNEAQ. This CDR3 region has 15 residues. The CDR3 region is CASSSRETGGRGYTF. Written as DNA, the CDR3 is TGTGCCAGCAGCTCCCGGGAGACAGGGGGAAGAGGCTACACCTTC.

V is TRBV5-1 and J is TRBJ2-3; the match to TRBD1 covers 7 bases. The CDR3 totals 15 residues. In germline, CDR1 is SGHRS, CDR2 YFSETQ. V lost 0 bases to trimming and J lost 4 bases; unmatched junction nucleotides: 5. CDR3 DNA: TGCGCCAGCAGCTTGGGTCCAGGGGGATCAGATACGCAGTATTTT. Protein: CASSLGPGGSDTQYF.